This T cell receptor beta chain was sequenced for a study of memory CD4+ T cells and cytomegalovirus serostatus. Study results and caveats: Suggested: most of the CMV-linked TCR signature lies in CD4+ memory cells.

Single viable CD3+CD4+CD8-CD45RO+ cells were sorted as the memory CD4+ T cells. This clone was found once. Its antigen is undetermined. The trim removed 5 bases at V and 4 bases at J, leaving 1 base unmatched. CDR1 and CDR2 (germline): SGHRS, YFSETQ. This CDR3 contains 12 residues. Data came from immunoSEQ multiplex PCR; TCRdb stores just in-frame clones and leaves some out. The table includes roughly 50,000 clones, 82% detected once. The chain is built from TRBV5-1 and TRBJ2-5, with 8 positions matching TRBD2. The receptor comes from an adult in good health and CMV-seronegative. Some clones in this sample may be carry-over from other donors' samples. Material for sequencing was memory CD4+ T cells from blood. CDR3 region: CASRAGAETQYF. CDR3 nucleotide sequence: TGCGCCAGCAGAGCGGGGGCAGAGACCCAGTACTTC.